These 26 T cell receptor beta chains came from one sample sequenced in a study of T cells after posttransplantation cyclophosphamide. Treatment was busulfan-fludarabine conditioning, a marrow graft, and cyclophosphamide on days +3 and +4. The method was immunoSEQ multiplex PCR; TCRdb's version includes in-frame clones alone and lacks a portion of them. This repertoire holds 16,000 or so clones, and none appear only once. This material consisted of PBMCs, taken after allogeneic stem cell transplant with posttransplant cyclophosphamide. These receptors all come from a female patient younger than 45 who received an allogeneic stem cell transplant from a related donor, was CMV-positive, and had no GVHD. Some T cells could come from the graft donor.

This clone occurred many times. This sequence joins TRBV27 and TRBJ1-4; unclear D gene. Trimming stripped 5 bases from V and 4 bases from J, with 17 bases between. Germline V gene sequence: CDR1 MNHEY, CDR2 SMNVEV (reference sequence). This CDR3 comprises 16 residues. Here the CDR3 DNA reads TGTGCCAGCAGTAGAGACGGGGTGGGCGGTAATGAAAAACTGTTTTTT. Translating it yields CASSRDGVGGNEKLFF. The whole variable domain, filled in from reference TRBV27 and TRBJ1-4, reads EAQVTQNPRYLITVTGKKLTVTCSQNMNHEYMSWYRQDPGLGLRQIYYSMNVEVTDKGDVPEGYKVSRKEKRNFPLILESPSPNQTSLYFCASSRDGVGGNEKLFFGSGTQLSVL.

The sample holds many counts of this clone. The chain recombines TRBV30 with TRBJ2-2; D unresolved. The V gene's germline CDR1 is GTSNPN and CDR2 SVGIG (reference sequence). The CDR3 runs to 15 residues. Trimming removed 0 bases from V and 0 bases from J, with 8 bases in between. In nucleotides, the CDR3 is TGTGCCTGGAGTGTAACCGGTACGAACACCGGGGAGCTGTTTTTT. Translated, it gives CAWSVTGTNTGELFF.

This clone was counted at least ten times. This rearrangement joins TRBV7-9 to TRBJ2-7; TRBD1 aligns across 9 bases. Germline loops: CDR1 SEHNR, CDR2 FQNEAQ (reference sequence). The CDR3 contains 15 residues. The V and J ends lost 5 bases and 7 bases, in that order; junction bases with no gene match: 12. This chain's CDR3 is CASSPHGTGILEQYF. The CDR3 DNA reads as TGTGCCAGCAGCCCTCACGGGACAGGGATCCTGGAGCAGTACTTC.

This clone was seen only a few times. Other DNA sequences in this specimen translate into the identical CDR3. The chain links TRBV23-1 to TRBJ2-7; 8 bases line up with TRBD2. TRBV23-1 qualifies as an ORF whose function is uncertain. The CDR3 has 16 amino acids. J gave up 2 bases and V 3 bases, and 9 bases lay outside the gene matches. The CDR3 DNA is TGCGCCAGCAGTCAGTCCAGCGGGACTAGAACCTACGAGCAGTACTTC. Its translation: CASSQSSGTRTYEQYF.

The sample holds many counts of this clone. This chain links TRBV2 with TRBJ1-1; the D is unclear. Trimming removed 3 bases from V and 0 bases from J, with 8 bases in between. This CDR3 contains 14 residues. From germline, CDR1 is SNHLY and CDR2 FYNNEI. The CDR3 reads CASSEEVMNTEAFF. The DNA for the CDR3 is TGTGCCAGCAGTGAGGAGGTAATGAACACTGAAGCTTTCTTT.

This clone was observed at least ten times. The rearrangement links TRBV2 to TRBJ1-5, with TRBD1 identical over 9 bases. With V trimmed by 8 bases and J by 7 bases, 9 bases remained unmatched. From germline, CDR1 is SNHLY and CDR2 FYNNEI. The CDR3 covers 14 residues. CDR3 region: CASAKEQGAQPQHF. In DNA, the CDR3 is TGTGCCAGCGCGAAAGAACAGGGGGCCCAGCCCCAGCATTTT.

This clone is termed medium-sized. The chain carries TRBV28 and TRBJ1-1; 12 positions match TRBD1. Germline CDR1 and CDR2: MDHEN and SYDVKM. CDR3 length: 17 residues. V shed 10 bases and J 4 bases; nucleotides not matched to a gene: 16. CDR3 nucleotides: TGTGCCATCTTCCCGCCGGGACAGGGGGCGCGGAGCACTGAAGCTTTCTTT. This translates into CAIFPPGQGARSTEAFF.

At least ten counts were recorded for this clone. The V gene is TRBV10-3, the J gene TRBJ2-3; TRBD2 is a possible D gene (5 bases). This CDR3 region has 20 residues. Germline assignment: CDR1 ENHRY and CDR2 SYGVKD. Between the trimmed V and J ends, which lost 0 bases and 0 bases, there was a span of 22 bases. CDR3 nucleotide sequence: TGTGCCATCAGTGAGTCGCAAGTGGCCGGGAACAGACCTAGCACAGATACGCAGTATTTT. As protein: CAISESQVAGNRPSTDTQYF.

At least ten counts were recorded for this clone. At one boundary the junction diverges from the germline segment, which might be a read error. The chain couples TRBV11-2 to TRBJ2-7, with TRBD1 matching over 7 bases. This CDR3 has 15 amino acids. CDR1 is SGHAT and CDR2 is FQNNGV in the germline V gene. Written as DNA, the CDR3 is TGTGCCAGCAGCTCCTTGACAGGGTTCTCCTCCGAGCAGTACTTC. Its protein product is CASSSLTGFSSEQYF.

This clone was detected a few times. The V and J genes are TRBV28 and TRBJ2-3, with 15 positions matching TRBD2. V lost 6 bases, J lost 4 bases, and 2 bases stayed unmatched. This CDR3 is built from 15 residues. Germline V gene data show CDR1 as MDHEN and CDR2 as SYDVKM. The CDR3 loop is CASSGLAGGSDTQYF. In DNA form, the CDR3 reads TGTGCCAGCAGCGGACTAGCGGGAGGGTCAGATACGCAGTATTTT.

This clone has more than one count but fewer than ten. This rearrangement joins TRBV6-6 to TRBJ2-5; 7 bases align to TRBD1. The J call is uncertain, as TRBJ2-7 better fits the DNA end. Germline V lookup: CDR1 MNHNY, CDR2 SVGAGI (reference sequence). CDR3 length equals 14 residues. The CDR3 DNA sequence: TGTGCCAGCAGACCGGGACAGCGGATTTACGAGCAGTACTTC. It codes for CASRPGQRIYEQYF.

In this sample, this clone turned up many times. The V and J genes are TRBV19 and TRBJ1-2, with TRBD1 matching over 7 bases. Per germline, CDR1 LNHDA and CDR2 SQIVND (reference sequence). This CDR3 has 16 residues. J gave up 4 bases and V 4 bases, and 12 bases lay outside the gene matches. DNA for the CDR3: TGTGCCAGTAGTACTGGTTCGGGACAGTGGGTCTATGGCTACACCTTC. Its protein product is CASSTGSGQWVYGYTF.

This clone was observed at least ten times. This chain joins TRBV10-3 and TRBJ2-2; tentatively, D is TRBD1 (6 bases). V dropped 2 bases and J dropped 6 bases, with 13 bases sitting between them. This CDR3 is 15 amino acids long. Germline CDR1 and CDR2: ENHRY and SYGVKD. The CDR3 sequence is CAISEIGTKPGELFF. The CDR3 DNA reads TGTGCCATCAGTGAGATTGGGACAAAACCCGGGGAGCTGTTTTTT.

This clone was seen at least ten times. The V gene is TRBV5-1, the J gene TRBJ1-1; the match to TRBD1 covers 8 bases. Germline CDR1 reads SGHRS; CDR2 reads YFSETQ. This CDR3 is 16 amino acids long. V shed 0 bases, J shed 0 bases, and the junction held 4 bases outside the gene matches. The CDR3 DNA follows: TGCGCCAGCAGCTTGGGACAGGGGTCGGTGAACACTGAAGCTTTCTTT. It is translated as CASSLGQGSVNTEAFF.

This clone showed up many times. The rearrangement links TRBV18 to TRBJ1-1; 8 positions match TRBD1. Germline trimming cut 3 bases from V and 10 bases from J; bases unmatched to any gene: 10. The germline V gene encodes CDR1 KGHSH and CDR2 LQKENI. This CDR3 region has 14 residues. As DNA, the CDR3 is TGTGCCAGCTCACCTGGACAGGGAGTGGTTTTAGCTTTCTTT. Protein: CASSPGQGVVLAFF.

This clone was recorded many times. J is TRBJ2-5 and V is TRBV25-1; 7 bases align to TRBD2. The CDR3 runs to 16 residues. J gave up 3 bases and V 0 bases, and 7 bases lay outside the gene matches. Germline-derived CDR1 and CDR2 are MGHDK and SYGVNS. CDR3 sequence (DNA): TGTGCCAGCAGTGAATATTTAGGCGGGAGCGAAGAGACCCAGTACTTC. Translation gives CASSEYLGGSEETQYF. The entire variable domain, with the rest obtained from reference TRBV25-1 and TRBJ2-5, is as follows: EADIYQTPRYLVIGTGKKITLECSQTMGHDKMYWYQQDPGMELHLIHYSYGVNSTEKGDLSSESTVSRIRTEHFPLTLESARPSHTSQYLCASSEYLGGSEETQYFGPGTRLLVL.

This clone has a count of ten or more. The V gene is TRBV10-1, the J gene TRBJ2-5; 10 nucleotides align to TRBD2. Germline CDR1 and CDR2: WNHNN and SYGVQD (reference sequence). J was trimmed by 4 bases and V by 0 bases; bases with no gene match: 8. CDR3 length: 17 residues. CDR3 DNA: TGCGCCAGCAGTGAGTCGCGGCTAGCGGGAGTCCTAGAGACCCAGTACTTC. It specifies CASSESRLAGVLETQYF.

There are many counts of this clone. This chain joins TRBV11-3 and TRBJ2-1, with D maybe TRBD2 (7 bases). From germline, CDR1 is SGHNT and CDR2 YENEEA. Between the trimmed V and J ends, which lost 5 bases and 10 bases, there was a span of 15 bases. The CDR3 extends over 13 amino acids. CDR3 residues: CASSPTRGGEQFF. CDR3 nucleotide sequence: TGTGCCAGCAGCCCCACACGCGGGGGCGAGCAGTTCTTC. Together with reference TRBV11-3 and TRBJ2-1, the CDR3 gives the full variable domain: EAGVVQSPRYKIIEKKQPVAFWCNPISGHNTLYWYLQNLGQGPELLIRYENEEAVDDSQLPKDRFSAERLKGVDSTLKIQPAELGDSAVYLCASSPTRGGEQFFGPGTRLTVL.

This clone has a count of ten or more. The chain links TRBV29-1 to TRBJ2-2; perhaps TRBD2 as D (5 bases). Trimming left V 6 bases short and J 8 bases short, with 10 bases between. This CDR3 contains 11 residues. Germline V gene sequence: CDR1 SQVTM, CDR2 ANQGSEA. CDR3 protein: CSVGLLGELFF. CDR3 nucleotides: TGCAGCGTCGGACTGTTAGGGGAGCTGTTTTTT.

This clone was counted many times. The rearrangement links TRBV7-9 to TRBJ2-2; D perhaps matches TRBD2 (6 bases). V lost 4 bases, J lost 6 bases, and 15 bases lay in between. The CDR3 extends over 15 amino acids. The germline V gene encodes CDR1 SEHNR and CDR2 FQNEAQ (reference sequence). The CDR3 here is CASSSRNGRAGELFF. The CDR3 nucleotides are TGTGCCAGCAGCTCCAGGAACGGGAGAGCCGGGGAGCTGTTTTTT.

This clone was seen repeatedly, ten times or more. The rearrangement joins TRBV4-1 to TRBJ2-3; 12 bases align to TRBD2. CDR1 MGHRA and CDR2 YSYEKL come from the germline V gene. The CDR3 runs 17 residues. The ends lost 4 bases at V and 2 bases at J; junction bases unmatched: 7. The CDR3, as DNA: TGCGCCAGCAGCCGAACCGGACTAGCGGGACCCACAGATACGCAGTATTTT. This translates into CASSRTGLAGPTDTQYF.

This clone was recorded at least ten times. The chain uses TRBV5-1 and TRBJ2-5; 12 bases map to TRBD2. This CDR3 is built from 16 residues. Germline V CDR1 and CDR2: SGHRS, YFSETQ. With 0 bases clipped from V and 5 bases from J, the junction kept 5 bases outside the gene matches. CDR3 sequence reads: CASSLASGRAGETQYF. In DNA form, the CDR3 reads TGCGCCAGCAGCTTGGCTAGCGGGAGGGCCGGGGAGACCCAGTACTTC.

This rearrangement joins TRBV5-4 to TRBJ2-4; D possibly corresponds to TRBD1 (6 bases). The CDR3 covers 15 residues. Germline lookup yields CDR1 SGHNT and CDR2 YYREEE (reference sequence). Trimming took 3 bases from V and 8 from J, leaving 18 bases between them. The DNA of the CDR3 is TGTGCCAGCAGCTACCCGGGCAGTTCAGGGGACATTCAGTACTTC. Translating gives CASSYPGSSGDIQYF.

This clone was detected many times. The rearrangement uses TRBV28 and TRBJ2-5; D is undetermined. The length of the CDR3 is 15 residues. The ends were cut back, 6 bases at V and 2 bases at J, with 16 bases in the middle. The germline CDR1 and CDR2 sequences are MDHEN and SYDVKM. CDR3 nucleotide sequence: TGTGCCAGCAGATCTCAGATGGCGAGGCAAGAGACCCAGTACTTC. Its protein product is CASRSQMARQETQYF.

In this sample, this clone turned up many times. CDR3 loop: CASSSPLAVSTDTQYF. CDR3 sequence (DNA): TGTGCCAGCAGCTCGCCTTTAGCGGTTAGCACAGATACGCAGTATTTT. The rearrangement links TRBV7-9 to TRBJ2-3; perhaps TRBD2 as D (6 bases). CDR1 is SEHNR, CDR2 FQNEAQ, per germline (reference sequence). The CDR3 runs to 16 residues. Trimming left V 4 bases short and J 0 bases short, with 14 bases between.

There are many counts of this clone. The rearrangement links TRBV10-3 to TRBJ2-3; 8 bases agree with TRBD2. The CDR3 covers 13 residues. Germline CDR1 ENHRY, CDR2 SYGVKD. J was trimmed by 3 bases and V by 11 bases; bases with no gene match: 7. The CDR3 DNA is TGTGCCTGCGCCAGCGGGGGAACAGATACGCAGTATTTT. Translating gives CACASGGTDTQYF.